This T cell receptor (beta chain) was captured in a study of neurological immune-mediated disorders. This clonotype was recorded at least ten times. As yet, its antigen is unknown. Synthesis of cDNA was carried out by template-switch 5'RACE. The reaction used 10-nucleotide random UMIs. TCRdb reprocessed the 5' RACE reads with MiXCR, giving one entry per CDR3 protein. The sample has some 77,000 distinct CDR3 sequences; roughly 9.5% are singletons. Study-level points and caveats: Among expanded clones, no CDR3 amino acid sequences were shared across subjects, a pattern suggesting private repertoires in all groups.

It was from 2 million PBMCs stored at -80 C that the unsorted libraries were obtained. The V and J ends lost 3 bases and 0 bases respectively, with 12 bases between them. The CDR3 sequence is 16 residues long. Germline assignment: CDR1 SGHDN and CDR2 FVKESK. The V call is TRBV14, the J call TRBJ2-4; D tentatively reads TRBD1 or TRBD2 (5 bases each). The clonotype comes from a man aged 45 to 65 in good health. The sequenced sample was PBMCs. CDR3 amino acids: CASSHRGELAKNIQYF. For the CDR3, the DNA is TGTGCCAGCAGCCATCGAGGGGAACTAGCCAAAAACATTCAGTACTTC. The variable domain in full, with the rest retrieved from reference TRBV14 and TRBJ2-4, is EAGVTQFPSHSVIEKGQTVTLRCDPISGHDNLYWYRRVMGKEIKFLLHFVKESKQDESGMPNNRFLAERTGGTYSTLKVQPAELEDSGVYFCASSHRGELAKNIQYFGAGTRLSVL.